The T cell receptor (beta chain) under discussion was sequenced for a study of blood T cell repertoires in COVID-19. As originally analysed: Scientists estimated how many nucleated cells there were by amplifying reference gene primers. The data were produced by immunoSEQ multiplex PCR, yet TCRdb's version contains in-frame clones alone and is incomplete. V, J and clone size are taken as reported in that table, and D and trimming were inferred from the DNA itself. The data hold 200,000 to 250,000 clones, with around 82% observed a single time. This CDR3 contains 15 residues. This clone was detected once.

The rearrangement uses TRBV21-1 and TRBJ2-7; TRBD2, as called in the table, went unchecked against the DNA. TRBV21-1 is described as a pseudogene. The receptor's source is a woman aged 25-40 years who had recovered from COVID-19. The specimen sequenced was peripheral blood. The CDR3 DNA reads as TGTGCCAGCAGCCGGACTAGCAGCCATATCTACGAGCAGTACTTC. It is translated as CASSRTSSHIYEQYF.